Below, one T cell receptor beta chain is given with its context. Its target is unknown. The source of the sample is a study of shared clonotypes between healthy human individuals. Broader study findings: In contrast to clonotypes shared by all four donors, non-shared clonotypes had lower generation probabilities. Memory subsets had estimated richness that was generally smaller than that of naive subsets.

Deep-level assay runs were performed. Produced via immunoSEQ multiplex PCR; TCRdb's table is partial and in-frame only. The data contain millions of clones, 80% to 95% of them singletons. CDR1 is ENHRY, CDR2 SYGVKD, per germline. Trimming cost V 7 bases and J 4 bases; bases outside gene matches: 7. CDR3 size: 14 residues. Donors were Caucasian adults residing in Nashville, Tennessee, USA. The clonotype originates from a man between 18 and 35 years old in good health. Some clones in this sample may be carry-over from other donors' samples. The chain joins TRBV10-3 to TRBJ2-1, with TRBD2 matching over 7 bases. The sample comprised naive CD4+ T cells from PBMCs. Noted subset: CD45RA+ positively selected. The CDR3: CAINVGLQYNEQFF. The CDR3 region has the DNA TGTGCCATCAATGTGGGACTACAATACAATGAGCAGTTCTTC.